This T cell receptor (beta chain) was observed in a study of cytomegalovirus exposure and HLA in healthy donors. The CDR3 runs 15 residues. The trim removed 5 bases at V and 1 base at J, leaving 8 bases unmatched. CDR1 MNHEY and CDR2 SMNVEV come from the germline V gene (reference sequence). Study-wide points: A few CMV-associated chains proved CMV antigen-specific in vitro.

Regarding this clone: Its specificity is unknown.

Measured with immunoSEQ multiplex PCR; TCRdb has only the in-frame clones, and not every one. In the table there are under 200,000 clones, roughly 91% of which are singletons. Sample: PBMCs. The receptor was derived from a woman under 30 in good health and CMV-seropositive. The rearrangement links TRBV27 to TRBJ2-7, with 7 bases fitting TRBD1. CDR3: CASSPLGTVSYEQYF. The CDR3 DNA is TGTGCCAGCAGTCCTCTGGGGACAGTATCCTACGAGCAGTACTTC.